The rows below give T cell receptor beta chains drawn from one sample of a study of CD4+ T cells in melanoma. Sequencing used immunoSEQ multiplex PCR; TCRdb keeps in-frame clones, though not all of them. This repertoire shows approximately 20,000 clones, roughly 78% found once; its top ten account for 7.5% to 10%. The receptor source for this set is a human donor with melanoma. CDR3s include the opening cysteine and the closing phenylalanine or tryptophan. D genes are given only for firm matches. Clone size is shown for a subset of rows, as once, few, many or a class of expanded clone.

length: 15
size: .
D: .
V: TRBV9
J: TRBJ2-2
DNA: TGTGCCAGCAGCGTAAGGGCGGAGGGCACCGGGGAGCTGTTTTTT
CDR3: CASSVRAEGTGELFF

length: 13
size: few
D: .
V: TRBV6-1
J: TRBJ2-2
DNA: TGTGCCAGCAGTGACGGCATCACCGGGGAGCTGTTTTTT
CDR3: CASSDGITGELFF

length: 15
size: .
D: TRBD2
V: TRBV2
J: TRBJ2-3
DNA: TGTGCCAGCAGTTCCCTAGCGGGGGGCACAGATACGCAGTATTTT
CDR3: CASSSLAGGTDTQYF

length: 14
size: .
D: TRBD1
V: TRBV10-3
J: TRBJ1-5
DNA: TGTGCCATCAGTGACTCGACAGGGTATCAGCCCCAGCATTTT
CDR3: CAISDSTGYQPQHF

length: 11
size: .
D: .
V: TRBV10-3
J: TRBJ2-7
DNA: TGTGCCATCAGTGGCTGGAAGGAGCAGTACTTC
CDR3: CAISGWKEQYF

length: 15
size: .
D: .
V: TRBV5-1
J: TRBJ2-5
DNA: TGCGCCAGCAGCTTTAGGACTCCGTCCCAAGAGACCCAGTACTTC
CDR3: CASSFRTPSQETQYF

length: 16
size: few
D: .
V: TRBV19
J: TRBJ1-6
DNA: TGTGCCAGTAGTTCTTTTGGTCGGGGTAGCAATTCACCCCTCCACTTT
CDR3: CASSSFGRGSNSPLHF

length: 14
size: .
D: TRBD1
V: TRBV5-4
J: TRBJ2-2
DNA: TGTGCCAGCAGCCAATCCCGACAGGGAGGGGAGCTGTTTTTT
CDR3: CASSQSRQGGELFF

length: 16
size: .
D: TRBD2
V: TRBV7-3
J: TRBJ2-5
DNA: TGTGCCAGCAGCGAATCCGGCGCGGCGGGGGAAGAGACCCAGTACTTC
CDR3: CASSESGAAGEETQYF

length: 15
size: few
D: .
V: TRBV18
J: TRBJ1-5
DNA: TGTGCCAGCTCACAATCGCGTACCGGGCTTCAGCCCCAGCATTTT
CDR3: CASSQSRTGLQPQHF

length: 15
size: .
D: TRBD2
V: TRBV5-1
J: TRBJ2-1
DNA: TGCGCCAGCAGCTTTGGTAGCGGGGGAACGAATGAGCAGTTCTTC
CDR3: CASSFGSGGTNEQFF

length: 14
size: .
D: .
V: TRBV7-8
J: TRBJ2-4
DNA: TGTGCCAGCAGCCTCGGAATTGCCAAAAACATTCAGTACTTC
CDR3: CASSLGIAKNIQYF

length: 13
size: .
D: .
V: TRBV10-3
J: TRBJ2-1
DNA: TGTGCCATCAGCTTCGGACCCTCCACCGAACAGTTCTTC
CDR3: CAISFGPSTEQFF

length: 12
size: .
D: .
V: TRBV25-1
J: TRBJ1-1
DNA: TGTGCCAGCAGTGAATCAGGGGCTGAAGCTTTCTTT
CDR3: CASSESGAEAFF

length: 15
size: few
D: TRBD2
V: TRBV27
J: TRBJ2-2
DNA: TGTGCCAGCAGTTTCGGCGGGGGGGCCGCCGGGGAGCTGTTTTTT
CDR3: CASSFGGGAAGELFF

length: 17
size: .
D: .
V: TRBV4-2
J: TRBJ1-5
DNA: TGTGCCAGCAGCCAACTGGTCGGGGCCAAGGGCGATCAGCCCCAGCATTTT
CDR3: CASSQLVGAKGDQPQHF

length: 14
size: .
D: .
V: TRBV7-9
J: TRBJ2-3
DNA: TGTGCCAGCAGCTTAGGGGGGTGGGCGAATACGCAGTATTTT
CDR3: CASSLGGWANTQYF

length: 17
size: .
D: TRBD1
V: TRBV19
J: TRBJ2-1
DNA: TGTGCCAGTAGTCCGACAGGGGCCCCACTGACCTACAATGAGCAGTTCTTC
CDR3: CASSPTGAPLTYNEQFF

length: 12
size: .
D: .
V: TRBV2
J: TRBJ2-2
DNA: TGTGCCAGCCAGGGGCAAAACCGGGAGCTGTTTTTT
CDR3: CASQGQNRELFF

length: 17
size: once
D: TRBD2
V: TRBV4-1
J: TRBJ2-7
DNA: TGCGCCAGCAGCCAAGTTTACGCAGCGGGGGTCCCCTACGAGCAGTACTTC
CDR3: CASSQVYAAGVPYEQYF

length: 14
size: .
D: .
V: TRBV10-2
J: TRBJ1-1
DNA: TGCGCCAGCAGCCGCAGGAGCTTGGGCACTGAAGCTTTCTTT
CDR3: CASSRRSLGTEAFF

length: 15
size: once
D: .
V: TRBV6-6
J: TRBJ1-2
DNA: TGTGCCAGCAGTTACAACGACATTGGTAAGGCTGGCTACACCTTC
CDR3: CASSYNDIGKAGYTF

length: 14
size: .
D: .
V: TRBV4-1
J: TRBJ1-1
DNA: TGCGCCAGCAGCTCAGATCAGGGGAACACTGAAGCTTTCTTT
CDR3: CASSSDQGNTEAFF

length: 14
size: .
D: .
V: TRBV19
J: TRBJ1-2
DNA: TGTGCCAGTTCTACAGGGTTCGCTAACTATGGCTACACCTTC
CDR3: CASSTGFANYGYTF

length: 11
size: .
D: .
V: TRBV7-8
J: TRBJ2-1
DNA: TGTGCCAGCAGCTTAGACACTGAGCAGTTCTTC
CDR3: CASSLDTEQFF

length: 13
size: .
D: .
V: TRBV2
J: TRBJ1-1
DNA: TGTGCCAGCAGTGGGCAGGGTGGGACTGAAGCTTTCTTT
CDR3: CASSGQGGTEAFF

length: 10
size: .
D: .
V: TRBV10-3
J: TRBJ1-1
DNA: TGTGCCATCGGATACCCTGAAGCTTTCTTT
CDR3: CAIGYPEAFF

length: 16
size: .
D: TRBD2
V: TRBV11-1
J: TRBJ2-3
DNA: TGTGCCAGCAGCCGACGCGGGGGGTCCAGCACAGATACGCAGTATTTT
CDR3: CASSRRGGSSTDTQYF

length: 15
size: .
D: .
V: TRBV18
J: TRBJ1-1
DNA: TGTGCCAGCTCATCCGGACGGGGAATGAACACTGAAGCTTTCTTT
CDR3: CASSSGRGMNTEAFF

length: 15
size: once
D: .
V: TRBV5-6
J: TRBJ1-3
DNA: TGTGCCAGCAGCTTGGATTGGACAGTCGGAAACACCATATATTTT
CDR3: CASSLDWTVGNTIYF

length: 12
size: .
D: .
V: TRBV30
J: TRBJ2-3
DNA: TGTGCCTGGAGTAAAGCCACAGATACGCAGTATTTT
CDR3: CAWSKATDTQYF

length: 13
size: .
D: .
V: TRBV5-8
J: TRBJ1-2
DNA: TGTGCCAGCAGCTGGGAGCTTAACTATGGCTACACCTTC
CDR3: CASSWELNYGYTF

length: 16
size: .
D: .
V: TRBV6-1
J: TRBJ2-5
DNA: TGTGCCAGCAGTGAATACGCAGGGATAACATCGGAGACCCAGTACTTC
CDR3: CASSEYAGITSETQYF

length: 17
size: .
D: .
V: TRBV4-1
J: TRBJ1-4
DNA: TGCGCCAGCAGCCAAGATGAGGGGTTCGGGTTGCACGAAAAACTGTTTTTT
CDR3: CASSQDEGFGLHEKLFF

length: 15
size: .
D: TRBD1
V: TRBV5-1
J: TRBJ1-2
DNA: TGCGCCAGCAGCTTGGGGGACAGGGCCTCGGATGGCTACACCTTC
CDR3: CASSLGDRASDGYTF

length: 15
size: few
D: .
V: TRBV5-1
J: TRBJ2-1
DNA: TGCGCCAGCAGCTTGGACCGGGGAGGAGTCAATGAGCAGTTCTTC
CDR3: CASSLDRGGVNEQFF

length: 14
size: .
D: .
V: TRBV6-5
J: TRBJ2-3
DNA: TGTGCCAGCAGTTACGGGCGAAAATGGGATACGCAGTATTTT
CDR3: CASSYGRKWDTQYF

length: 15
size: few
D: TRBD2
V: TRBV7-6
J: TRBJ2-3
DNA: TGTGCCAGCAGCCCGAGGACTAGCGGTTCAGATACGCAGTATTTT
CDR3: CASSPRTSGSDTQYF

length: 12
size: .
D: .
V: TRBV6-1
J: TRBJ1-1
DNA: TGTGCCAGCCCCGGACAGAACACTGAAGCTTTCTTT
CDR3: CASPGQNTEAFF